The 28 T cell receptor beta chains given below trace back to one sample, sequenced in a study of Graves' ophthalmopathy and Graves' hyperthyroidism. RNA transcripts were the source from which TCR beta CDR3 regions were amplified. Scientists carried out first-round RT-PCR using HTBI primers and then a second-round multiplex PCR. TCRdb re-called the multiplex PCR reads through MiXCR, storing one row per CDR3 protein. Among around 1.1 million distinct CDR3 sequences listed, 35% to 40% were seen once. Sequenced input: peripheral blood or thyroid tissue (not recorded which). The receptor source for this set is an adult man with Graves' hyperthyroidism.

This clonotype has a handful of counts. J is TRBJ1-1 and V is TRBV12-3 or TRBV12-4; 8 positions agree with TRBD1. The V and J ends lost 3 bases and 5 bases, in that order; junction bases with no gene match: 8. This CDR3 has 15 residues. The CDR3, as DNA: TGTGCCAGCAGTTTTCCCAGGGGGCGGCGGACTGAAGCTTTCTTT. Protein: CASSFPRGRRTEAFF.

The chain combines TRBV7-2 with TRBJ2-5; D might be TRBD1 (6 bases). Germline values: CDR1 SGHTA, CDR2 FQGNSA. This CDR3 region has 17 residues. Trimming shortened V by 6 bases and J by 1 base, and 21 bases separated the two germline ends. The CDR3 loop is CASRPTSYRASQETQYF. As DNA, the CDR3 is TGTGCCAGCAGACCCACATCATACAGGGCCAGCCAAGAGACCCAGTACTTC.

Only one count was recorded for this clonotype. The chain uses TRBV19 and TRBJ2-5, with D uncertain. V was pared by 9 bases and J by 9 bases, with 20 bases between. Germline V gene data show CDR1 as LNHDA and CDR2 as SQIVND (reference sequence). CDR3 size: 13 residues. DNA of the CDR3: TGTGCCAGCAGCCGCCACCTAGGGCAGGCCCAGTACTTC. It is translated as CASSRHLGQAQYF.

This rearrangement joins TRBV27 to TRBJ2-7; 8 bases agree with TRBD2. From germline, CDR1 is MNHEY and CDR2 SMNVEV (reference sequence). With V trimmed by 5 bases and J by 2 bases, 11 bases remained unmatched. The CDR3 extends over 16 amino acids. CDR3 protein: CASSPPIFSGTYEQYF. CDR3 DNA: TGTGCCAGCAGTCCCCCTATCTTTAGCGGGACCTACGAGCAGTACTTC.

This clonotype occurred many times. The CDR3 loop is CASSRAAGELFF. The CDR3 region has the DNA TGTGCCAGCAGCCGAGCCGCCGGGGAGCTGTTTTTT. This chain links TRBV7-3 with TRBJ2-2; the D is unclear. V was trimmed by 5 bases and J by 6 bases, leaving 7 bases between them. CDR3 size: 12 residues. Germline-derived CDR1 and CDR2 are SGHTA and FQGTGA.

This clonotype has more than one count but fewer than ten. This rearrangement joins TRBV25-1 to TRBJ2-7; D is uncertain. Trimming took 6 bases from V and 4 from J, leaving 19 bases between them. This CDR3 is built from 15 residues. Germline V gene lookup returns CDR1 MGHDK and CDR2 SYGVNS. In DNA, the CDR3 is TGTGCCAGCAGCCTGTGGACCGTCAGTGTGTACGAGCAGTACTTC. It translates to CASSLWTVSVYEQYF.

This chain connects TRBV5-1 to TRBJ2-2; TRBD1 is a possible D gene (6 bases). Between the trimmed V and J ends, which lost 1 base and 3 bases, there was a span of 10 bases. The length of the CDR3 is 15 residues. CDR1 is SGHRS and CDR2 is YFSETQ in the germline V gene. CDR3 sequence (DNA): TGCGCCAGCAGCTTGTTGGGGGCAGACACCGGGGAGCTGTTTTTT. This translates into CASSLLGADTGELFF.

Comments on this clonotype: This may be a read error, as it is one base from a much larger clone. This sequence joins TRBV4-2 and TRBJ1-1; D gene uncertain. The CDR3 has 14 amino acids. CDR1 LGHNA and CDR2 YNFKEQ come from the germline V gene. Between the trimmed V and J ends, which lost 4 bases and 6 bases, there was a span of 15 bases. CDR3: CASSRKGNTAEAFF. The DNA of the CDR3 is TGTGCCAGCAGCCGAAAGGGAAACACGGCTGAAGCTTTCTTT.

The genes are TRBV7-8 and TRBJ1-5, with TRBD1 matching 7 bases. V lost 6 bases, J lost 2 bases, and 10 bases stayed unmatched. Germline V gives CDR1 SGHVS, CDR2 FQNEAQ. The CDR3 extends over 16 amino acids. CDR3 nucleotide sequence: TGTGCCAGCAGGTCTGGGACAGTCTCTCGCAATCAGCCCCAGCATTTT. This codes for CASRSGTVSRNQPQHF.

This clonotype has a single count. The chain is built from TRBV2 and TRBJ1-4, with TRBD1 matching over 8 bases. The CDR3 consists of 15 residues. Germline V lookup: CDR1 SNHLY, CDR2 FYNNEI. J lost 3 bases, V lost 7 bases, and 7 bases had no gene match. The CDR3 nucleotides are TGTGCCAGCATCCCGGACAGGGCGCCTAATGAAAAACTGTTTTTT. Translated: CASIPDRAPNEKLFF. The entire variable domain, with the rest obtained from reference TRBV2 and TRBJ1-4, is as follows: EPEVTQTPSHQVTQMGQEVILRCVPISNHLYFYWYRQILGQKVEFLVSFYNNEISEKSEIFDDQFSVERPDGSNFTLKIRSTKLEDSAMYFCASIPDRAPNEKLFFGSGTQLSVL.

This clonotype was counted ten times or more. The rearrangement joins TRBV15 to TRBJ2-7; possibly TRBD1 or TRBD2 for D (5 bases each). Between the trimmed V and J ends, which lost 5 bases and 1 base, there was a span of 12 bases. CDR1 is LNHNV and CDR2 is YYDKDF in the germline V gene (reference sequence). This CDR3 is built from 14 residues. The CDR3 reads CATSARGLSYEQYF. Written as DNA, the CDR3 is TGTGCCACCAGCGCGAGGGGCCTTTCCTACGAGCAGTACTTC.

The chain recombines TRBV12-3 or TRBV12-4 with TRBJ2-5, with 16 bases fitting TRBD2. J lost 4 bases, V lost 5 bases, and 22 bases had no gene match. The CDR3 loop spans 22 amino acids. CDR3 sequence: CASSKGLAGGPTRVKLGETQYF. The DNA of the CDR3 is TGTGCCAGCAGTAAGGGACTAGCGGGAGGGCCAACTCGGGTCAAGTTAGGAGAGACCCAGTACTTC.

This chain connects TRBV11-2 to TRBJ2-7, with D tentatively TRBD1 (5 bases). The V gene's germline CDR1 is SGHAT and CDR2 FQNNGV. The CDR3 loop spans 12 amino acids. The ends were cut back, 1 base at V and 9 bases at J, with 10 bases in the middle. CDR3 region: CASSLGTGVQYF. The CDR3 bases are TGTGCCAGCAGCTTAGGTACAGGAGTGCAGTACTTC.

The V and J genes are TRBV14 and TRBJ1-1; tentatively, D is TRBD1 (6 bases). CDR1 SGHDN and CDR2 FVKESK come from the germline V gene. The CDR3 has 15 amino acids. V was trimmed by 1 base and J by 9 bases, leaving 18 bases between them. CDR3 sequence reads: CASSQVSGANLQAFF. The CDR3 nucleotides are TGTGCCAGCAGCCAAGTATCGGGGGCTAATTTACAAGCTTTCTTT.

The table lists this clonotype with a few counts. One end of the junction does not line up with germline, which may come from a read error. This chain joins TRBV5-1 and TRBJ1-4; D gene ambiguous. CDR1 is SGHRS and CDR2 is YFSETQ in the germline V gene. CDR3 length: 16 amino acids. In DNA, the CDR3 is TGTGCCAGCAGCCGAATCCCGTCAGCCACTAATGAAAAACTGTTTTTT. Translation gives CASSRIPSATNEKLFF.

This clonotype has a count of ten or more. The gene calls are TRBV20-1 and TRBJ1-5; 7 bases map to TRBD1. Germline-derived CDR1 and CDR2 are DFQATT and SNEGSKA (reference sequence). The CDR3 has 14 amino acids. The V gene end was trimmed by 5 bases and the J gene end by 3 bases; junction bases not matched to a gene: 7. CDR3 protein: CSAPRQGFNQPQHF. DNA of the CDR3: TGCAGTGCTCCTAGACAGGGTTTCAATCAGCCCCAGCATTTT.

The V gene is TRBV2, the J gene TRBJ2-2; 7 bases line up with TRBD1. The CDR3 runs 17 residues. V gave up 5 bases and J gave up 7 bases; unmatched junction bases: 16. Germline CDR1 is SNHLY and CDR2 is FYNNEI. The CDR3 protein is CASSTTRSNRGHGELFF. The CDR3 DNA reads TGTGCCAGCAGTACCACAAGATCAAACAGGGGACACGGGGAGCTGTTTTTT.

This clonotype was detected ten times or more. The J gene is TRBJ1-4, the V gene TRBV5-1, with TRBD1 identical over 10 bases. CDR1 is SGHRS, CDR2 YFSETQ, per germline. The V and J ends lost 4 bases and 0 bases, in that order; junction bases with no gene match: 6. The CDR3 is made up of 17 amino acids. DNA for the CDR3: TGCGCCAGCAGCCCCGGGACAGGGGACGCAACTAATGAAAAACTGTTTTTT. Protein product: CASSPGTGDATNEKLFF.

This clonotype has ten or more counts. CDR3 coding DNA: TGCAGCGTTGCCCAGGGAAGCCATGGCTACACCTTC. This gives the protein CSVAQGSHGYTF. The V call is TRBV29-1, the J call TRBJ1-2; TRBD1 is a possible D gene (5 bases). V lost 4 bases, J lost 6 bases, and 12 bases lay in between. This CDR3 region has 12 residues. CDR1 SQVTM and CDR2 ANQGSEA come from the germline V gene.

This clonotype was observed a handful of times. The V call is TRBV5-8, the J call TRBJ1-2, with D tentatively TRBD1 (6 bases). The germline gives CDR1 SGHTS, CDR2 YDEGEE. V lost 5 bases to trimming and J lost 4 bases, with 18 bases between them. The CDR3 runs to 15 residues. The CDR3 DNA follows: TGTGCCAGCAGTCAATCGGGGGCTACAGGCTATGGCTACACCTTC. It yields the protein CASSQSGATGYGYTF.

This clonotype was detected many times. This rearrangement joins TRBV6-5 to TRBJ2-7, with D maybe TRBD2 (5 bases). The V gene's germline CDR1 is MNHEY and CDR2 SVGAGI. Trimming shortened V by 5 bases and J by 0 bases, and 11 bases separated the two germline ends. The CDR3 is 14 amino acids. The CDR3 sequence: CASSIRRSSYEQYF. The CDR3 region has the DNA TGTGCCAGCAGTATCAGGAGGAGCTCCTACGAGCAGTACTTC.

This clonotype was observed many times. This chain connects TRBV29-1 to TRBJ2-7; D perhaps matches TRBD2 (6 bases). V was shortened by 6 bases and J by 0 bases, with 18 bases between the two germline ends. CDR3 length: 15 amino acids. Germline CDR1 is SQVTM and CDR2 is ANQGSEA. The CDR3 DNA reads TGCAGCGTAAGAGGGGACTCAATCCGCTCCTACGAGCAGTACTTC. Its protein is CSVRGDSIRSYEQYF.

This clonotype has more than one count but fewer than ten. This sequence joins TRBV4-1 and TRBJ2-5; 8 bases fit TRBD1. CDR3 length equals 16 residues. CDR1 MGHRA and CDR2 YSYEKL come from the germline V gene. Losses at the gene ends were 0 bases for V and 5 bases for J; bases not matched to a gene: 8. The CDR3 loop is CASSQEGNRGWETQYF. The DNA for the CDR3 is TGCGCCAGCAGCCAAGAAGGAAACAGGGGGTGGGAGACCCAGTACTTC.

The gene calls are TRBV27 and TRBJ1-2, with D perhaps TRBD1 (5 bases). Germline values: CDR1 MNHEY, CDR2 SMNVEV (reference sequence). The V end lost 8 bases, the J end lost 7 bases, and 23 bases lay between the germline ends. CDR3 size: 15 residues. The CDR3 here is CASAHRLSGWGGYTF. DNA of the CDR3: TGTGCCAGCGCTCATCGTCTATCAGGGTGGGGTGGCTACACCTTC.

This clonotype appeared many times. The CDR3 bases are TGTGCCAGCAGTAACCCCCGTATGGGCGGGCAGCAGTACTTC. This gives the protein CASSNPRMGGQQYF. This rearrangement joins TRBV6-6 to TRBJ2-7; perhaps TRBD2 as D (5 bases). The CDR3 runs 14 residues. Germline values: CDR1 MNHNY, CDR2 SVGAGI (reference sequence). Trimming shortened V by 5 bases and J by 8 bases, and 19 bases separated the two germline ends.

The chain links TRBV7-9 to TRBJ2-7; D might be TRBD2 (5 bases). Germline V CDR1 and CDR2: SEHNR, FQNEAQ (reference sequence). This CDR3 is 12 amino acids long. The V end was cut by 7 bases, the J end by 3 bases, with 10 bases between. The CDR3 reads CASNKGDYEQYF. For the CDR3, the DNA is TGTGCCAGCAACAAGGGAGACTACGAGCAGTACTTC.

This clonotype was observed at least ten times. The chain is built from TRBV29-1 and TRBJ2-7; a possible D gene is TRBD1 (6 bases). V dropped 8 bases and J dropped 4 bases, with 18 bases sitting between them. Germline CDR1 and CDR2: SQVTM and ANQGSEA. The CDR3 runs to 13 residues. The CDR3 DNA follows: TGCAGCTTCAGGTCAGGGGAAACGTACGAGCAGTACTTC. Translation: CSFRSGETYEQYF.

J is TRBJ2-5 and V is TRBV7-2; a weak D match, TRBD1 (6 bases). CDR3 length: 14 amino acids. V was pared by 5 bases and J by 2 bases, with 12 bases between. CDR1 is SGHTA and CDR2 is FQGNSA in the germline V gene. The CDR3 sequence: CASSGPRGQETQYF. The CDR3 bases are TGTGCCAGCAGCGGCCCAAGGGGGCAAGAGACCCAGTACTTC.